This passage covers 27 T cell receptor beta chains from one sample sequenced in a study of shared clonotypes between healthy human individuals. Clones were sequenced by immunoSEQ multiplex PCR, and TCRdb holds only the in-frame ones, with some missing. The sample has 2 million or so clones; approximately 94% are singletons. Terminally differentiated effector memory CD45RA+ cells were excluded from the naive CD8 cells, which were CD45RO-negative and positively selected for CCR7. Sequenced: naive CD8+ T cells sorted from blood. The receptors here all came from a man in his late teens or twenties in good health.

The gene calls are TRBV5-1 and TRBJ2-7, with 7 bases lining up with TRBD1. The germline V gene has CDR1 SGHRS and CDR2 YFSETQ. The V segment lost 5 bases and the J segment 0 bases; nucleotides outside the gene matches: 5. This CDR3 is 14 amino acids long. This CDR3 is CASSRDSYSYEQYF. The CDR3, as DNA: TGCGCCAGCAGTAGGGACAGCTACTCCTACGAGCAGTACTTC. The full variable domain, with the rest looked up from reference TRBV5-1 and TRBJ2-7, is KAGVTQTPRYLIKTRGQQVTLSCSPISGHRSVSWYQQTPGQGLQFLFEYFSETQRNKGNFPGRFSGRQFSNSRSEMNVSTLELGDSALYLCASSRDSYSYEQYFGPGTRLTVT.

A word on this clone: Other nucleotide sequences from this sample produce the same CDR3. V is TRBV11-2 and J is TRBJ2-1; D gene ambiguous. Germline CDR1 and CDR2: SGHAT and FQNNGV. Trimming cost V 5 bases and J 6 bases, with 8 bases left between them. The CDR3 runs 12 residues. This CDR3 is CASSLVVNEQFF. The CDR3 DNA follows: TGTGCCAGCAGCCTTGTAGTCAATGAGCAGTTCTTC.

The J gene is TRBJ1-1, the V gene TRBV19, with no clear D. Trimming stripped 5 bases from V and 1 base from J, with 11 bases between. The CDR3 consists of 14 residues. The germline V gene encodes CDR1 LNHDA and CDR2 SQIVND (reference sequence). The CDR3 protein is CASSVWTGNTEAFF. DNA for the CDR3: TGTGCCAGTAGTGTTTGGACTGGGAACACTGAAGCTTTCTTT. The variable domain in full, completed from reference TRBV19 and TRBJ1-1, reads DGGITQSPKYLFRKEGQNVTLSCEQNLNHDAMYWYRQDPGQGLRLIYYSQIVNDFQKGDIAEGYSVSREKKESFPLTVTSAQKNPTAFYLCASSVWTGNTEAFFGQGTRLTVV.

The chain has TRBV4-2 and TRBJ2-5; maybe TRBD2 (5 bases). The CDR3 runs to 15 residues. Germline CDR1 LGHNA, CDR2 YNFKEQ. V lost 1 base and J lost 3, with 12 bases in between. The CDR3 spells CASSQAQWGEETQYF. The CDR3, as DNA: TGTGCCAGCAGCCAAGCTCAATGGGGAGAAGAGACCCAGTACTTC.

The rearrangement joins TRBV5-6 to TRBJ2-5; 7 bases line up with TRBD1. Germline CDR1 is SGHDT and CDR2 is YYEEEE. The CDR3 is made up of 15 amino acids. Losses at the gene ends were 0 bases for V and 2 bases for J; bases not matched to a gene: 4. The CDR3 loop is CASSLVPGQQETQYF. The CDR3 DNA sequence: TGTGCCAGCAGCTTGGTCCCGGGACAGCAAGAGACCCAGTACTTC.

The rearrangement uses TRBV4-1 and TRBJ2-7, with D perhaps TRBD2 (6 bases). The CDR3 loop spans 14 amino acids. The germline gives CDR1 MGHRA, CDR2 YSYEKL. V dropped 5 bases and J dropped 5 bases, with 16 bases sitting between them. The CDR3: CASSEPGARDEQYF. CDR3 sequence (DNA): TGCGCCAGCAGCGAGCCGGGAGCCAGGGACGAGCAGTACTTC.

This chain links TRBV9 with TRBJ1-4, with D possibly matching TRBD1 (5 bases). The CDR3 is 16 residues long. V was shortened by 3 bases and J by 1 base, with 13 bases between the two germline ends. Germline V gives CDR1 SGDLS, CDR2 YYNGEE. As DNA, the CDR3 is TGTGCCAGCAGCGCCGGGGGTGACGGAACTAATGAAAAACTGTTTTTT. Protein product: CASSAGGDGTNEKLFF.

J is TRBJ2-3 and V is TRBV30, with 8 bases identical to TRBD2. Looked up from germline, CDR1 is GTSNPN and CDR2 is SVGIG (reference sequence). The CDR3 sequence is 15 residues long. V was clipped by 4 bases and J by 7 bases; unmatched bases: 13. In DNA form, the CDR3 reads TGTGCCTGGAAACCGGGACTAGGGGCGGGGTATACGCAGTATTTT. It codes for CAWKPGLGAGYTQYF.

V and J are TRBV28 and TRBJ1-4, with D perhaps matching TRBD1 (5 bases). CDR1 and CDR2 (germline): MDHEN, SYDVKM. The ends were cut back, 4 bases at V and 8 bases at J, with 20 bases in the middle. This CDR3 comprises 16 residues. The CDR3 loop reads CASSSGQGYVGEKLFF. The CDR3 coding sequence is TGTGCCAGCAGTTCAGGGCAGGGATACGTTGGAGAAAAACTGTTTTTT.

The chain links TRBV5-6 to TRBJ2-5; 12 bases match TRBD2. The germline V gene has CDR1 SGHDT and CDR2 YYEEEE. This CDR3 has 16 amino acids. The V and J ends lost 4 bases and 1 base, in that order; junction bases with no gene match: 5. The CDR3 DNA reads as TGTGCCAGCAGCATGACTAGCGGGGGCCTCCAAGAGACCCAGTACTTC. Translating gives CASSMTSGGLQETQYF.

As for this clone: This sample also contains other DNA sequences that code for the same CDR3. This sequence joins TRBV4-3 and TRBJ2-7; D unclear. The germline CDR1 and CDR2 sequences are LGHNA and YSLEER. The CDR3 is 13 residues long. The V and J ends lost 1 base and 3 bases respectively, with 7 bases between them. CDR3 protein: CASSQGLNYEQYF. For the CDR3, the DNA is TGCGCCAGCAGCCAAGGACTCAACTACGAGCAGTACTTC.

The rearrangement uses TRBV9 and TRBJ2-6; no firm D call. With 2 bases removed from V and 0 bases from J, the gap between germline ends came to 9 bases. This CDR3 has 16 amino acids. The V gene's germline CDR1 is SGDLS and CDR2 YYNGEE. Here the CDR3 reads CASSVDLLSGANVLTF. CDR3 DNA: TGTGCCAGCAGCGTTGACCTACTCTCTGGGGCCAACGTCCTGACTTTC.

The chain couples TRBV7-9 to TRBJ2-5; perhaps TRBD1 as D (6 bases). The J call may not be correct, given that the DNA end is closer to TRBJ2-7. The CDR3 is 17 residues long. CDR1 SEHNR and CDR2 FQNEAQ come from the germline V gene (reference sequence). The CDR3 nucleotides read TGTGCCAGCAGCTTGAGTGAGGGACACCCCAACCCCCACGAGCAGTACTTC. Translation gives CASSLSEGHPNPHEQYF.

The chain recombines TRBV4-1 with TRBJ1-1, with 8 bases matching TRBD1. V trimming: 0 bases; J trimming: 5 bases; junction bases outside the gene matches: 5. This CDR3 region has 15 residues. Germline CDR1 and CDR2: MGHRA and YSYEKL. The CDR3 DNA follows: TGCGCCAGCAGCCAAGACAGGGGGCGTCGGACTGAAGCTTTCTTT. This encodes CASSQDRGRRTEAFF.

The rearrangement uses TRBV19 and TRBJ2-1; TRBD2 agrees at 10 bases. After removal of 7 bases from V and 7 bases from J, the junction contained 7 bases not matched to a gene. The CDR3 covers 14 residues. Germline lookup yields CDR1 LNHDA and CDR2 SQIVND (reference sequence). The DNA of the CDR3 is TGTGCCAGTATAGCGACTAGCGGGTTGAATGAGCAGTTCTTC. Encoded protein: CASIATSGLNEQFF.

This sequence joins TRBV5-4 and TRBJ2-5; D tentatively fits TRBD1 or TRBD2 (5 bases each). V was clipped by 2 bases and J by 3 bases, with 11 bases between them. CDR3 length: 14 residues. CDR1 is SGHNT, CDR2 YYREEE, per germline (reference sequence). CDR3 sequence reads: CASSFFVGEETQYF. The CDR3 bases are TGTGCCAGCAGCTTTTTCGTGGGGGAAGAGACCCAGTACTTC.

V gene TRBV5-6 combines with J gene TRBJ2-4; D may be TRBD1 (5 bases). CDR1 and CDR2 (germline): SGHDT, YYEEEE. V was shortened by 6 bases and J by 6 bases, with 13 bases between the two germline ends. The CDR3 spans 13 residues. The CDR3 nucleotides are TGTGCCAGCACCAATACAGGTATAAACATTCAGTACTTC. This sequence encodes CASTNTGINIQYF.

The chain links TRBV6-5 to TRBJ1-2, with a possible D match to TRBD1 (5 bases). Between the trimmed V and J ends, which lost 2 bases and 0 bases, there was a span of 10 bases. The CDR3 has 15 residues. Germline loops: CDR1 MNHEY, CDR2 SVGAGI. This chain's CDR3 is CASSYHRDSNYGYTF. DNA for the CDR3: TGTGCCAGCAGTTACCATCGGGACTCTAACTATGGCTACACCTTC.

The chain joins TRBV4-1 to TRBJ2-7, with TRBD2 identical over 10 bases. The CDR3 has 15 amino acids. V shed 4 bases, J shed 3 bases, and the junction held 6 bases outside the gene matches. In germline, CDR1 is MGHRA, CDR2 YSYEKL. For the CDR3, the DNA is TGCGCCAGCAGCCCTGGAGCTAGCGGGGGCTACGAGCAGTACTTC. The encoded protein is CASSPGASGGYEQYF.

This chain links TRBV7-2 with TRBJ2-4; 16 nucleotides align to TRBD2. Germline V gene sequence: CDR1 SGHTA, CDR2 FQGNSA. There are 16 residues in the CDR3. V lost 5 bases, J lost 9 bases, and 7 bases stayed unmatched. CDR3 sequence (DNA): TGTGCCAGCAGCCCGGGACTAGCGGGGGGGCTGGCCATTCAGTACTTC. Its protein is CASSPGLAGGLAIQYF.

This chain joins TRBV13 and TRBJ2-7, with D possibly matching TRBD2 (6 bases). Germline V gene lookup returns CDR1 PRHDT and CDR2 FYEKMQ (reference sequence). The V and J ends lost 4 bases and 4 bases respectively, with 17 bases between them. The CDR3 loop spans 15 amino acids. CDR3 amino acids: CASSSGESITYEQYF. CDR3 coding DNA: TGTGCCAGCAGCTCGGGGGAGTCAATCACTTACGAGCAGTACTTC.

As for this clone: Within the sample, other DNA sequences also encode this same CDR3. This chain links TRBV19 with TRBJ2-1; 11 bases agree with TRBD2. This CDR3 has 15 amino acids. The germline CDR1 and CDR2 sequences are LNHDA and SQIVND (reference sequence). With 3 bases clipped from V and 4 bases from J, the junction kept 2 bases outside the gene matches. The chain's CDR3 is CASSIGTSGYNEQFF. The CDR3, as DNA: TGTGCCAGTAGTATCGGGACTAGCGGATACAATGAGCAGTTCTTC.

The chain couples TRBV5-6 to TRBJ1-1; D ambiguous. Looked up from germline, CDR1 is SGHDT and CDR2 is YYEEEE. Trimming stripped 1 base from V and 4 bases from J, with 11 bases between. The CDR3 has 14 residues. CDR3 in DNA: TGTGCCAGCAGCTTGAGAGGGCTCATCACTGAAGCTTTCTTT. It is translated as CASSLRGLITEAFF.

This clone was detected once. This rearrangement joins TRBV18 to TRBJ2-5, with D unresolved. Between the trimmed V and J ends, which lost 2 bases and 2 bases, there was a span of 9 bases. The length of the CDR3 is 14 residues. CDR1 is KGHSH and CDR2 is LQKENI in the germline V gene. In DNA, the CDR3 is TGTGCCAGCTCACCAGCGGACGGACAAGAGACCCAGTACTTC. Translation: CASSPADGQETQYF.

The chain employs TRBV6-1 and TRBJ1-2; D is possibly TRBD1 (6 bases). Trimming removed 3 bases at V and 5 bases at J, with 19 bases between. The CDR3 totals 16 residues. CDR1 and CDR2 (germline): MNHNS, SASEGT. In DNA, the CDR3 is TGTGCCAGCAGTGAGCCGTTTCAGGGGCTGTCTTATGGCTACACCTTC. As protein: CASSEPFQGLSYGYTF.

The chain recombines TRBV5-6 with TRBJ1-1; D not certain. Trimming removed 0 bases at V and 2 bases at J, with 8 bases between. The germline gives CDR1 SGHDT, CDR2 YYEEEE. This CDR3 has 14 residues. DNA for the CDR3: TGTGCCAGCAGCTTGGAAGTTCTAAACACTGAAGCTTTCTTT. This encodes CASSLEVLNTEAFF.

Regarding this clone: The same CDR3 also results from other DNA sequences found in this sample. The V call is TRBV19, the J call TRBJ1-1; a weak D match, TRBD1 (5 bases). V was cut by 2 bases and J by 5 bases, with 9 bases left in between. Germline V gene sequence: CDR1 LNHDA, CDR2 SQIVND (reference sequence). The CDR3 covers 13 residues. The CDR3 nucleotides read TGTGCCAGTAGTATACAGGGTGATACTGAAGCTTTCTTT. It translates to CASSIQGDTEAFF.